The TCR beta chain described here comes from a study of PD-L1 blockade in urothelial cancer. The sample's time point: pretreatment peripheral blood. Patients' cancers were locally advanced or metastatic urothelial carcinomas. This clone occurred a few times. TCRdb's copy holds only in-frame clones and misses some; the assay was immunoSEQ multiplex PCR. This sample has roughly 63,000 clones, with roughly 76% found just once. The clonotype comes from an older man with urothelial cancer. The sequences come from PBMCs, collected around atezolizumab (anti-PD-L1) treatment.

CDR3 residues: CASRPRQGGWDSPLHF. DNA of the CDR3: TGTGCCAGCAGGCCCCGACAGGGTGGTTGGGATTCACCCCTCCACTTT. The chain employs TRBV2 and TRBJ1-6, with 7 bases matching TRBD1. V lost 6 bases, J lost 8 bases, and 13 bases stayed unmatched. The CDR3 has 16 residues. Germline V gene sequence: CDR1 SNHLY, CDR2 FYNNEI.